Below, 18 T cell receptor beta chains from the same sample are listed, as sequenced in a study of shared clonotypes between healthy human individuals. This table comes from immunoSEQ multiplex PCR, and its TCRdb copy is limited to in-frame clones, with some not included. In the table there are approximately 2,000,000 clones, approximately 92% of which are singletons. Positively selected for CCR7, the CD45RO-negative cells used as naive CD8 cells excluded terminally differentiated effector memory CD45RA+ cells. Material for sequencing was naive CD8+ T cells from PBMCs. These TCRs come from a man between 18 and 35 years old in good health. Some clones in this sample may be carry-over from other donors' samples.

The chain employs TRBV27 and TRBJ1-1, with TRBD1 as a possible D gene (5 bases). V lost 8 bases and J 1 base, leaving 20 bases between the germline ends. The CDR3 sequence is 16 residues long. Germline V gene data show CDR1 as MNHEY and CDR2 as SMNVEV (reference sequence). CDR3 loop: CASRPGFRGENTEAFF. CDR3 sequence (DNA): TGTGCCAGCCGCCCCGGGTTTAGAGGGGAGAACACTGAAGCTTTCTTT.

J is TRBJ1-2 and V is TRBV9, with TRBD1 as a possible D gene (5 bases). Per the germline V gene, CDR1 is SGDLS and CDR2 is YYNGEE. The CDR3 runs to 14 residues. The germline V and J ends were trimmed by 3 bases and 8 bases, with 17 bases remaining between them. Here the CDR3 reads CASSAGRVRVGYTF. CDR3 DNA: TGTGCCAGCAGCGCGGGACGGGTCCGGGTAGGCTACACCTTC.

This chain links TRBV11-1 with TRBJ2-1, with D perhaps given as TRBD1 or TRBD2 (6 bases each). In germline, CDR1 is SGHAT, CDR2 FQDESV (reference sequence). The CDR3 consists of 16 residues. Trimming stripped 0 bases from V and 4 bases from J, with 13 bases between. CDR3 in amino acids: CASSLARGPAYNEQFF. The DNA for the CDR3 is TGTGCCAGCAGCTTAGCCCGGGGGCCGGCTTACAATGAGCAGTTCTTC.

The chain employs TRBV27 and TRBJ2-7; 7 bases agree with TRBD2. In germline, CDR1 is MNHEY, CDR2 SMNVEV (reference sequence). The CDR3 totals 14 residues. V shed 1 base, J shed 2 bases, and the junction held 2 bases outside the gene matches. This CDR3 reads CASSLLSGTYEQYF. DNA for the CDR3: TGTGCCAGCAGTTTATTGAGCGGGACCTACGAGCAGTACTTC.

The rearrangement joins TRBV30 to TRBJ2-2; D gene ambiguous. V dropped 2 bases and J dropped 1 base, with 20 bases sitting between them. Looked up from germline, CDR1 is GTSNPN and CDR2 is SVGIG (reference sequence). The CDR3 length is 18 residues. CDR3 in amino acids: CAWSIYGYSWQNTGELFF. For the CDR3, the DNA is TGTGCCTGGAGTATTTATGGCTATAGTTGGCAGAACACCGGGGAGCTGTTTTTT.

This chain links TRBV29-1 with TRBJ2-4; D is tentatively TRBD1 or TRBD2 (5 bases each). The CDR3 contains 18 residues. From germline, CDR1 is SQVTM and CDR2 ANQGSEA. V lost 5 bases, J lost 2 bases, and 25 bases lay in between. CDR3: CSVFIPPGVGVSKNIQYF. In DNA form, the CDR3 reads TGCAGCGTTTTTATTCCTCCTGGGGTGGGGGTGTCCAAAAACATTCAGTACTTC.

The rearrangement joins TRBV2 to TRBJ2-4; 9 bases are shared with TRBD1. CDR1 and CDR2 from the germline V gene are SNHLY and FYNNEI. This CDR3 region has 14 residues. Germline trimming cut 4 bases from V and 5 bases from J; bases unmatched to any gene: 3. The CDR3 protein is CASSGRDRENIQYF. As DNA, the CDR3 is TGTGCCAGCAGTGGCCGGGACAGGGAAAACATTCAGTACTTC.

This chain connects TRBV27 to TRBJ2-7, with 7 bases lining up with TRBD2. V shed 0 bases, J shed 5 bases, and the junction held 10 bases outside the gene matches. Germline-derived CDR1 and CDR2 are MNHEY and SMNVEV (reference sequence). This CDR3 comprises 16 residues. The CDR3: CASSLSVGGPLNEQYF. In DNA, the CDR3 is TGTGCCAGCAGTTTATCGGTGGGAGGGCCTCTAAACGAGCAGTACTTC.

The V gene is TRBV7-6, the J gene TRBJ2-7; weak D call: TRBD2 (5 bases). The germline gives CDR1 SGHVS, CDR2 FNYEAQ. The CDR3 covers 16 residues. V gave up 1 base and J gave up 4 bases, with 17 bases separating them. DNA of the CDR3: TGTGCCAGCAGCTTAGGCCCTTCAGCGGAAGGTTACGAGCAGTACTTC. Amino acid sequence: CASSLGPSAEGYEQYF.

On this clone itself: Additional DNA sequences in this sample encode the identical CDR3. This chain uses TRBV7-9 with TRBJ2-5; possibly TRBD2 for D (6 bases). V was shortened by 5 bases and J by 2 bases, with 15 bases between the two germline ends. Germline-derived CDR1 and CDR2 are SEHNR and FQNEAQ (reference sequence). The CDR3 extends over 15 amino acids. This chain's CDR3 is CASSLLRGRQETQYF. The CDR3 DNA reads TGTGCCAGCAGCCTCCTGAGAGGGAGGCAAGAGACCCAGTACTTC. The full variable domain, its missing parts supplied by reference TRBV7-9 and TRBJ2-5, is DTGVSQNPRHKITKRGQNVTFRCDPISEHNRLYWYRQTLGQGPEFLTYFQNEAQLEKSRLLSDRFSAERPKGSFSTLEIQRTEQGDSAMYLCASSLLRGRQETQYFGPGTRLLVL.

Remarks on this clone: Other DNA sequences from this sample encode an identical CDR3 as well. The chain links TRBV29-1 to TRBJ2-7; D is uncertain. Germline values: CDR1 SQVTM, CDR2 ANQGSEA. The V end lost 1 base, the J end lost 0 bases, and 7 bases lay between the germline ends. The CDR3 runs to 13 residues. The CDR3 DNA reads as TGCAGCGTTGAAGGTACGACCTCCTACGAGCAGTACTTC. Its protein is CSVEGTTSYEQYF.

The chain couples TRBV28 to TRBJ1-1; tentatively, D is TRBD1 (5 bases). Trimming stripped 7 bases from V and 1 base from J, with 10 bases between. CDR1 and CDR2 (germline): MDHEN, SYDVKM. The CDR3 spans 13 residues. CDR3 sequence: CASTYGGNTEAFF. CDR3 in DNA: TGTGCCAGCACTTACGGGGGGAACACTGAAGCTTTCTTT.

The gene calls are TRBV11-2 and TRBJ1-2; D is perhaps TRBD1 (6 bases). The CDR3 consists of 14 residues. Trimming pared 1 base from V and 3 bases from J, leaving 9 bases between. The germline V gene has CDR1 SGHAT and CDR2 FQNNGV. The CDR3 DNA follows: TGTGCCAGCAGCTTAGTACCAGGGGACTATGGCTACACCTTC. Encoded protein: CASSLVPGDYGYTF.

In DNA form, the CDR3 reads TGTGCCAGCAGCTCGGGACAGCCCTACAATGAGCAGTTCTTC. This gives the protein CASSSGQPYNEQFF. The genes are TRBV5-6 and TRBJ2-1; 7 nucleotides agree with TRBD1. The CDR3 is made up of 14 amino acids. Trimming cost V 3 bases and J 2 bases; bases outside gene matches: 2. Germline CDR1 is SGHDT and CDR2 is YYEEEE.

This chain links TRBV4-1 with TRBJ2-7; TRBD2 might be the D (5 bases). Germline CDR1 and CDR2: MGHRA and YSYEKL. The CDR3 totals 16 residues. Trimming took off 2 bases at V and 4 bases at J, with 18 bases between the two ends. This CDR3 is CASSQIVSGSGYEQYF. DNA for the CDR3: TGCGCCAGCAGCCAAATTGTTTCTGGAAGCGGATACGAGCAGTACTTC.

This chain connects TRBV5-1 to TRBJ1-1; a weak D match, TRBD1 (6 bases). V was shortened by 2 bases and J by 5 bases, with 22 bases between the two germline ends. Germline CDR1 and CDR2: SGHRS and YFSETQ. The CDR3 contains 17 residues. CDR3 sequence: CASSFTGVGGGVTEAFF. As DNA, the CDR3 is TGCGCCAGCAGCTTTACGGGCGTAGGGGGAGGCGTTACTGAAGCTTTCTTT.

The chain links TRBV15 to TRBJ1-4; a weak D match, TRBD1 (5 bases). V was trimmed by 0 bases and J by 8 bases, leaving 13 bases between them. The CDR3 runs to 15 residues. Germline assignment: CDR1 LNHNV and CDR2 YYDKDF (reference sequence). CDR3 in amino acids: CATSREGRVMEKLFF. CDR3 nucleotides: TGTGCCACCAGCAGAGAGGGCAGGGTAATGGAAAAACTGTTTTTT.

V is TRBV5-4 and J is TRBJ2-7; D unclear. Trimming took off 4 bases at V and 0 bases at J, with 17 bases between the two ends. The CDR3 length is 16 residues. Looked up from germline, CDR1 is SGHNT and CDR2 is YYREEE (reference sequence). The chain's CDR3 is CASSIAGSTPSYEQYF. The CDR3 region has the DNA TGTGCCAGCAGCATCGCCGGGTCGACACCCTCCTACGAGCAGTACTTC. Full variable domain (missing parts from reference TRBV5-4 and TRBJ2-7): ETGVTQSPTHLIKTRGQQVTLRCSSQSGHNTVSWYQQALGQGPQFIFQYYREEENGRGNFPPRFSGLQFPNYSSELNVNALELDDSALYLCASSIAGSTPSYEQYFGPGTRLTVT.